The 32 T cell receptor beta chains presented below share a single source sample, sequenced in a study of molecular identifiers for immune sequencing clone quantification. TCRdb independently ran MiXCR on the PCR reads; one entry per CDR3 protein. This sample has about 60,000 distinct CDR3 sequences; less than 20% occur once, and the top ten carry approximately 1.5%. The specimen was naive CD8+ T cells from blood, with Jurkat cell RNA spiked in. Regarding subset: FACS-sorted CD8+CD4-CCR7+CD45RA+ naive T cells. All receptors come from a human donor in good health. Some libraries in this study had Jurkat cell RNA spiked in.

This chain connects TRBV4-1 to TRBJ2-1, with TRBD2 identical over 9 bases. Germline-derived CDR1 and CDR2 are MGHRA and YSYEKL. The J segment lost 1 base and the V segment lost 4 bases, leaving 8 bases of the junction unmatched. This CDR3 is 17 amino acids long. CDR3 amino acids: CASSLGFSGSSYNEQFF. Written as DNA, the CDR3 is TGCGCCAGCAGCCTAGGGTTTAGCGGGAGTTCCTACAATGAGCAGTTCTTC.

With regard to this clonotype: This may be a read error: a much more frequent sequence differs by one nucleotide. The CDR3 end shows no conserved phenylalanine or tryptophan, and so a read error is likely. V usage is TRBV4-3 and J usage is TRBJ2-5; TRBD2 agrees at 8 bases. The ends lost 1 base at V and 5 bases at J; junction bases unmatched: 9. The V gene's germline CDR1 is LGHNA and CDR2 YSLEER. This CDR3 is 16 amino acids long. The CDR3 protein is CASSQGTGGPGETQYL. The CDR3 DNA sequence: TGCGCCAGCAGCCAAGGGACGGGAGGGCCCGGTGAGACCCAGTACCTC.

As to this clonotype: As the CDR3 is not closed by the conserved phenylalanine or tryptophan, this likely results from a read error. The gene calls are TRBV7-7 and TRBJ2-7; 10 nucleotides agree with TRBD1. V lost 5 bases to trimming and J lost 3 bases; unmatched junction nucleotides: 4. Germline V gives CDR1 SSHAT, CDR2 FNYEAQ (reference sequence). The CDR3 is 14 amino acids. DNA of the CDR3: TGTGCCAGCAGCGCCGGGACAGGGGTCTACGAGCAGTACCTC. Translated: CASSAGTGVYEQYL.

This clonotype occurred many times. The junction does not match germline at one end; this may be a read error. This chain connects TRBV7-9 to TRBJ2-1, with D maybe TRBD2 (6 bases). CDR3 length equals 15 residues. Germline CDR1 reads SEHNR; CDR2 reads FQNEAQ (reference sequence). The chain's CDR3 is CASRDGDSPPSLLLF. In nucleotides, the CDR3 is TGTGCCAGCAGGGACGGGGACTCCCCCCCATCTCTCCTCCTCTTC. Combining the CDR3 with reference TRBV7-9 and TRBJ2-1 gives the whole variable domain DTGVSQNPRHKITKRGQNVTFRCDPISEHNRLYWYRQTLGQGPEFLTYFQNEAQLEKSRLLSDRFSAERPKGSFSTLEIQRTEQGDSAMYLCASRDGDSPPSLLLFGPGTRLTVL.

Comments on this clonotype: This may be a read error: a much more frequent sequence differs by one nucleotide. The chain combines TRBV20-1 with TRBJ2-1; 8 bases are a match to TRBD2. In germline, CDR1 is DFQATT, CDR2 SNEGSKA (reference sequence). This CDR3 region has 15 residues. Trimming removed 3 bases from V and 5 bases from J; junction bases left unmatched: 9. The CDR3 nucleotides read TGCAGTGCTAGGCCCCAGACTAGCGTCCACAATGAGCAGTTCTTC. Its translation is CSARPQTSVHNEQFF.

The chain joins TRBV12-3 or TRBV12-4 to TRBJ2-7; TRBD1 or TRBD2 may be the D gene (5 bases each). The CDR3 length is 15 residues. V shed 6 bases and J shed 1 base, with 16 bases lying between them. The CDR3 reads CASRALGDPSYEQYF. The CDR3 bases are TGTGCCAGCAGGGCCCTGGGGGACCCATCCTACGAGCAGTACTTC.

This clonotype was detected many times. The CDR3 is CASHPRGEKLFF. In nucleotides, the CDR3 is TGTGCCAGCCACCCCCGGGGTGAAAAACTGTTTTTT. The chain has TRBV2 and TRBJ1-4; D is unclear. The CDR3 sequence is 12 residues long. CDR1 is SNHLY, CDR2 FYNNEI, per germline. Trimming left V 8 bases short and J 7 bases short, with 11 bases between.

The J gene is TRBJ2-7, the V gene TRBV27; possible D gene TRBD1, 5 bases. The V end was cut by 5 bases, the J end by 4 bases, with 12 bases between. This CDR3 has 13 amino acids. Germline CDR1 is MNHEY and CDR2 is SMNVEV (reference sequence). The CDR3 coding sequence is TGTGCCAGCAGTAGGGGCATCGAATACGAGCAGTACTTC. It encodes CASSRGIEYEQYF.

The table lists this clonotype with many counts. Here the CDR3 DNA reads TGTGCCAGTAGTCCCGGGAGATTCATAATGAACACTGAAGCTTTCTTT. Amino acid sequence: CASSPGRFIMNTEAFF. J is TRBJ1-1 and V is TRBV19; no definite D call. Germline assignment: CDR1 LNHDA and CDR2 SQIVND (reference sequence). The V gene lost 5 bases and the J gene lost 0 bases, with 16 bases spanning the gap. The CDR3 extends over 16 amino acids.

There are a few counts of this clonotype. This may arise from a read error, as a much more abundant clone is one base away. This chain connects TRBV1 to TRBJ1-5; the table's TRBD1 call for D was not verified on the DNA. TRBV1 is reported as a pseudogene. CDR3 length equals 20 residues. The CDR3 loop is CTSSQDPQDGGPVGNQPQHF. CDR3 DNA: TGCACCAGCAGCCAAGACCCCCAGGACGGGGGGCCTGTTGGCAATCAGCCCCAGCATTTT.

This clonotype has ten or more counts. The genes are TRBV27 and TRBJ2-7; 7 bases are shared with TRBD1. V lost 3 bases and J lost 7; bases outside the gene matches: 6. Germline V gene sequence: CDR1 MNHEY, CDR2 SMNVEV (reference sequence). CDR3 length equals 13 residues. CDR3 sequence (DNA): TGTGCCAGCAGTTTGACAGGGATGGGAGAGCAGTACTTC. Its protein product is CASSLTGMGEQYF.

This clonotype was seen many times. The chain combines TRBV7-9 with TRBJ2-7, with TRBD2 matching over 10 bases. Germline assignment: CDR1 SEHNR and CDR2 FQNEAQ (reference sequence). The CDR3 loop spans 15 amino acids. The junction had 6 bases not matched to a gene; V was cut back by 4 bases and J by 3 bases. The CDR3 protein is CASSYQVAGGYEQYF. CDR3 DNA: TGTGCCAGCAGCTACCAAGTAGCGGGAGGCTACGAGCAGTACTTC.

This chain uses TRBV6-1 with TRBJ2-1; unclear D gene. Trimming cost V 6 bases and J 4 bases, with 13 bases left between them. Germline loops: CDR1 MNHNS, CDR2 SASEGT. This CDR3 is 14 amino acids long. DNA for the CDR3: TGTGCCAGCAGGGACCCGGAATTATACAATGAGCAGTTCTTC. Translation gives CASRDPELYNEQFF.

This clonotype has at least ten counts. The V gene is TRBV15, the J gene TRBJ2-5; either TRBD1 or TRBD2 may supply D (6 bases each). Germline loops: CDR1 LNHNV, CDR2 YYDKDF (reference sequence). CDR3 length: 16 amino acids. V was pared by 1 base and J by 1 base, with 13 bases between. CDR3 in amino acids: CATSRGYGGLQETQYF. The CDR3 DNA reads TGTGCCACCAGCAGAGGGTATGGGGGGCTCCAAGAGACCCAGTACTTC. Together with reference TRBV15 and TRBJ2-5, the CDR3 gives the full variable domain: DAMVIQNPRYQVTQFGKPVTLSCSQTLNHNVMYWYQQKSSQAPKLLFHYYDKDFNNEADTPDNFQSRRPNTSFCFLDIRSPGLGDTAMYLCATSRGYGGLQETQYFGPGTRLLVL.

This clonotype has just a few counts. A much larger clone differs by one base, so this may be a read error. The genes are TRBV20-1 and TRBJ2-7, with D unresolved. Germline CDR1 and CDR2: DFQATT and SNEGSKA (reference sequence). Trimming took off 1 base at V and 5 bases at J, with 18 bases between the two ends. The CDR3 spans 15 residues. The CDR3 loop reads CSARGLVGTRNEQYF. DNA of the CDR3: TGCAGTGCTAGAGGGCTAGTGGGAACTCGGAACGAGCAGTACTTC.

This clonotype was detected many times. This chain joins TRBV7-9 and TRBJ2-7; 7 bases match TRBD2. The CDR3 extends over 17 amino acids. The germline V gene has CDR1 SEHNR and CDR2 FQNEAQ (reference sequence). Trimming took 2 bases from V and 5 from J; bases not matched to a gene: 15. DNA of the CDR3: TGTGCCAGCAGCTTATCCCGGAGGAGCGGGATACCCAACGAGCAGTACTTC. It specifies CASSLSRRSGIPNEQYF.

This clonotype was seen repeatedly, ten times or more. CDR3 DNA: TGTGCCAGTAGTATCGGACAGGGGTACGAGCAGTACTTC. This gives the protein CASSIGQGYEQYF. This chain uses TRBV19 with TRBJ2-7, with TRBD1 matching 9 bases. This CDR3 is built from 13 residues. Germline CDR1 is LNHDA and CDR2 is SQIVND (reference sequence). J gave up 4 bases and V 3 bases, and 1 base lay outside the gene matches.

In this sample, this clonotype turned up many times. The chain uses TRBV19 and TRBJ2-1, with TRBD2 matching 7 bases. Germline assignment: CDR1 LNHDA and CDR2 SQIVND (reference sequence). This CDR3 is 15 amino acids long. Trimming took 9 bases from V and 7 from J; bases not matched to a gene: 15. CDR3 in amino acids: CARVPLAEVCNEQFF. In DNA form, the CDR3 reads TGTGCCAGGGTACCTCTAGCGGAGGTTTGTAATGAGCAGTTCTTC. Full variable domain (outside the CDR3, taken from reference TRBV19 and TRBJ2-1): DGGITQSPKYLFRKEGQNVTLSCEQNLNHDAMYWYRQDPGQGLRLIYYSQIVNDFQKGDIAEGYSVSREKKESFPLTVTSAQKNPTAFYLCARVPLAEVCNEQFFGPGTRLTVL.

This clonotype was detected once. A read error may explain this, as a much larger clone is one base away. V gene TRBV19 combines with J gene TRBJ2-1; either TRBD1 or TRBD2 may fit D (5 bases each). CDR3 length: 16 residues. Germline lookup yields CDR1 LNHDA and CDR2 SQIVND (reference sequence). Trimming cost V 6 bases and J 7 bases, with 22 bases left between them. CDR3 sequence reads: CASRGASGRGGNEQFF. CDR3 DNA: TGTGCCAGTAGAGGCGCTTCGGGGCGCGGTGGGAATGAGCAGTTCTTC.

The chain joins TRBV4-3 to TRBJ1-2; no firm D call. The CDR3 length is 16 residues. V was pared by 0 bases and J by 8 bases, with 19 bases between. Germline V lookup: CDR1 LGHNA, CDR2 YSLEER. CDR3 region: CASSQDFEYMVEGYTF. The CDR3 region has the DNA TGCGCCAGCAGCCAAGATTTCGAATATATGGTAGAGGGCTACACCTTC.

This clonotype showed up many times. The chain carries TRBV6-2 or TRBV6-3 and TRBJ1-5, with 7 bases lining up with TRBD1. The CDR3 contains 14 residues. CDR1 MNHEY and CDR2 SVGEGT come from the germline V gene. J gave up 2 bases and V 5 bases, and 3 bases lay outside the gene matches. The DNA of the CDR3 is TGTGCCAGCAGTACCGGACAGGGCAATCAGCCCCAGCATTTT. Encoded protein: CASSTGQGNQPQHF.

Comment on this clonotype: A single base separates this from a much larger clone, so it may be a read error. The rearrangement uses TRBV5-1 and TRBJ2-1; 9 nucleotides align to TRBD1. CDR1 SGHRS and CDR2 YFSETQ come from the germline V gene. This CDR3 contains 16 residues. V dropped 0 bases and J dropped 12; count of bases not matched to a gene: 13. The CDR3, as DNA: TGCGCCAGCAGCTTGGTGTCCGGGACAGGGAGTTATGGGCAGTTCTTC. Translated, it gives CASSLVSGTGSYGQFF. Full variable domain (remainder filled in from reference TRBV5-1 and TRBJ2-1): KAGVTQTPRYLIKTRGQQVTLSCSPISGHRSVSWYQQTPGQGLQFLFEYFSETQRNKGNFPGRFSGRQFSNSRSEMNVSTLELGDSALYLCASSLVSGTGSYGQFFGPGTRLTVL.

This clonotype was picked up many times. The chain recombines TRBV9 with TRBJ2-5; D ambiguous. The CDR3 totals 12 residues. Between the trimmed V and J ends, which lost 0 bases and 5 bases, there was a span of 5 bases. Germline CDR1 and CDR2: SGDLS and YYNGEE. The CDR3 sequence is CASSVDLETQYF. In nucleotides, the CDR3 is TGTGCCAGCAGCGTAGATCTGGAGACCCAGTACTTC.

This clonotype was seen a handful of times. This chain connects TRBV7-9 to TRBJ2-7; 7 bases map to TRBD2. V shed 5 bases, J shed 3 bases, and the junction held 10 bases outside the gene matches. Germline V lookup: CDR1 SEHNR, CDR2 FQNEAQ (reference sequence). The CDR3 contains 15 residues. CDR3 bases: TGTGCCAGCAGCCGCTATCAGCGGGACGACTACGAGCAGTACTTC. Encoded protein: CASSRYQRDDYEQYF. Supplemented by reference TRBV7-9 and TRBJ2-7, the full variable domain reads DTGVSQNPRHKITKRGQNVTFRCDPISEHNRLYWYRQTLGQGPEFLTYFQNEAQLEKSRLLSDRFSAERPKGSFSTLEIQRTEQGDSAMYLCASSRYQRDDYEQYFGPGTRLTVT.

The table lists this clonotype with many counts. The V and J genes are TRBV6-4 and TRBJ2-3; 7 nucleotides align to TRBD2. V trimming: 5 bases; J trimming: 1 base; junction bases outside the gene matches: 18. From germline, CDR1 is MRHNA and CDR2 SNTAGT. This CDR3 region has 19 residues. CDR3: CASSPAVAGKTYRTDTQYF. Here the CDR3 DNA reads TGTGCCAGCAGTCCCGCGGTAGCGGGTAAAACCTATCGCACAGATACGCAGTATTTT.

This clonotype was picked up many times. One end of the junction is discordant with germline, which a read error may explain. V and J are TRBV2 and TRBJ2-3; D gene ambiguous. Germline V lookup: CDR1 SNHLY, CDR2 FYNNEI. This CDR3 is 15 amino acids long. CDR3 sequence (DNA): TGTGCCAGCAGGGAAGGACCATATCTCACAGATACGCAGTATTTT. Translation: CASREGPYLTDTQYF.

Concerning this clonotype: At one of its ends the junction is not consistent with the germline gene, which may arise from a read error. The chain employs TRBV7-9 and TRBJ2-1, with D perhaps matching TRBD2 (6 bases). This CDR3 has 17 amino acids. The germline CDR1 and CDR2 sequences are SEHNR and FQNEAQ (reference sequence). CDR3 loop: CASSSSTLAPPYSEQFF. CDR3 sequence (DNA): TGTGCCAGCAGCTCCTCGACTCTAGCGCCTCCCTACAGTGAGCAGTTCTTC.

This clonotype was counted many times. This chain uses TRBV6-2 or TRBV6-3 with TRBJ1-5, with no clear D. V dropped 3 bases and J dropped 7 bases, with 16 bases sitting between them. The CDR3 runs 15 residues. In germline, CDR1 is MNHEY, CDR2 SVGEGT. CDR3 sequence (DNA): TGTGCCAGCAGTTATACTTCCTCGGGTCCGCAGCCCCAGCATTTT. Protein sequence: CASSYTSSGPQPQHF.

This clonotype has a handful of counts. The chain recombines TRBV18 with TRBJ2-7; D gene unclear. V lost 6 bases and J lost 3, with 18 bases in between. Looked up from germline, CDR1 is KGHSH and CDR2 is LQKENI. This CDR3 region has 15 residues. CDR3 amino acids: CASSTPWVKGYEQYF. DNA of the CDR3: TGTGCCAGCTCTACACCGTGGGTTAAGGGCTACGAGCAGTACTTC.

This clonotype was observed at least ten times. The chain couples TRBV7-6 to TRBJ2-6, with no clear D. The germline V gene encodes CDR1 SGHVS and CDR2 FNYEAQ. Trimming took off 5 bases at V and 1 base at J, with 12 bases between the two ends. CDR3 size: 16 residues. The DNA of the CDR3 is TGTGCCAGCAGCACCCGGGCGAATTCTGGGGCCAACGTCCTGACTTTC. Translation: CASSTRANSGANVLTF.

V usage is TRBV2 and J usage is TRBJ2-7, with D perhaps TRBD1 or TRBD2 (5 bases each). V lost 3 bases, J lost 0 bases, and 12 bases lay in between. Germline V lookup: CDR1 SNHLY, CDR2 FYNNEI. This CDR3 contains 15 residues. The CDR3 sequence is CASSEGRVSSYEQYF. The CDR3 DNA reads as TGTGCCAGCAGTGAGGGGCGGGTGAGCTCCTACGAGCAGTACTTC.

The chain combines TRBV20-1 with TRBJ2-1; TRBD2 matches 10 bases. The ends lost 7 bases at V and 2 bases at J; junction bases unmatched: 5. There are 14 residues in the CDR3. Per germline, CDR1 DFQATT and CDR2 SNEGSKA (reference sequence). CDR3 amino acids: CSVGSGRAYNEQFF. Here the CDR3 DNA reads TGCAGTGTCGGAAGCGGGAGGGCCTACAATGAGCAGTTCTTC.